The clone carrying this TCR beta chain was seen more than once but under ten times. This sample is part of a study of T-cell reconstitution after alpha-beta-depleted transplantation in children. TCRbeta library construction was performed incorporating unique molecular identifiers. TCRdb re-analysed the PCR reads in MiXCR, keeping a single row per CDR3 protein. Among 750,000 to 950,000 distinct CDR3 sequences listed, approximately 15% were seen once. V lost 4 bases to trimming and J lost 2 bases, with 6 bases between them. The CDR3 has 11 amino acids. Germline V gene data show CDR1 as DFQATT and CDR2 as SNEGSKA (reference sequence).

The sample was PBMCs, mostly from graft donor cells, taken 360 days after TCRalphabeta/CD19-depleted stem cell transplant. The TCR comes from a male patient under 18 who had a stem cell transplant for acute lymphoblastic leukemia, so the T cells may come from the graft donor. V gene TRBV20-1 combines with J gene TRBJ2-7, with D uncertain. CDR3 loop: CSATPAYEQYF. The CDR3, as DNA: TGCAGTGCTACCCCTGCCTACGAGCAGTACTTC.